This T cell receptor beta chain was recovered during a study of blood T cell repertoires in COVID-19. In the study's own analysis: The authors estimated nucleated cell counts from reference gene primer amplification. Libraries were prepared by immunoSEQ multiplex PCR; TCRdb keeps only in-frame clonotypes and omits some of them. That table gives V, J and clone size, and the DNA gave D and trimming. Of about 170,000 clones in the sample, roughly 86% were seen once. The CDR3 has 11 amino acids. Germline CDR1 is SGHVS and CDR2 is FNYEAQ. Trimming took 8 bases from V and 4 from J, leaving 9 bases between them.

The receptor's source is a woman aged 80 or over with COVID-19, enrolled during active disease. The sequencing sample was made of peripheral blood. The V and J genes are TRBV7-6 and TRBJ2-7; D is perhaps TRBD2 (6 bases). As DNA, the CDR3 is TGTGCCAGCGGCGGGATTTACGAGCAGTACTTC. It yields the protein CASGGIYEQYF.